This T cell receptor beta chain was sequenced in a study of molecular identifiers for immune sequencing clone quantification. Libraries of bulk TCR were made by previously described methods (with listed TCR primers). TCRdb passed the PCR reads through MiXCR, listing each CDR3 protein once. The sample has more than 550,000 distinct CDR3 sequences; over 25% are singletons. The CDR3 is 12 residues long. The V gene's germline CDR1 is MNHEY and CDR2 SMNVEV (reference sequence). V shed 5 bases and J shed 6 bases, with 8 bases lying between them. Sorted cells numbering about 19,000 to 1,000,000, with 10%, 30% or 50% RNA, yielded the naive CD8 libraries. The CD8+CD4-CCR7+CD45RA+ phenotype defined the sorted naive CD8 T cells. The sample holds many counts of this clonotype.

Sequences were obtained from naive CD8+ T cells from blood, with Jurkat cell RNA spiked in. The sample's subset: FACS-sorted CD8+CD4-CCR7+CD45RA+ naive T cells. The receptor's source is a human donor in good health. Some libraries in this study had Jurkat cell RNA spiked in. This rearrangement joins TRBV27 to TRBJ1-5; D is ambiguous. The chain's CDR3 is CASSPPGQPQHF. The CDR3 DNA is TGTGCCAGCAGTCCGCCCGGTCAGCCCCAGCATTTT.